This T cell receptor beta chain appears in the sequencing data of a study of blood T cells in healthy people across ages. The second PCR ran roughly 6 to 11 cycles with a sample-barcoded 5' primer and J-beta primers. CDR3-containing paired-end reads numbering at least 2.5 million came from each sample. From the 5' RACE reads, TCRdb called clonotypes with MiXCR, one entry per CDR3 protein. Altogether just under 900,000 distinct CDR3 sequences are present, around 28% being singletons, with the ten largest covering around 16%. As to this clonotype: This sequence may be a read error, since a much larger clone differs from it by one base.

Trimming cost V 0 bases and J 7 bases, with 12 bases left between them. This CDR3 comprises 14 residues. Samples each yielded at least 5.5 micrograms of total RNA. The sequence was obtained from an elderly woman in good health. Sequenced: blood. V is TRBV12-3 or TRBV12-4 and J is TRBJ2-5; either TRBD1 or TRBD2 may supply D (5 bases each). The DNA for the CDR3 is TGTGCCAGCAGTTTAGCGGGGGACCTGGGGACCCAGTACTTC. Protein sequence: CASSLAGDLGTQYF.